These T cell receptor beta chains were read from a single sample in a study of T cells in Graves' hyperthyroidism and ophthalmopathy. TCRdb ran MiXCR on the multiplex PCR reads and lists one entry per CDR3 protein. Here the sample spans approximately 410,000 distinct CDR3 sequences, about 15% being singletons. Source material: blood. The receptors were sampled from a man aged 18 to 30 with Graves' ophthalmopathy. The CDR3 runs from the conserved cysteine through the conserved F or W. Fields, in order: V gene, CDR3 length, D gene, clone size, J gene, CDR3 DNA, CDR3 protein. D genes are given only for firm matches. Size values are once, few and many counts, or a class for expanded clones, and some rows have none.

TRBV11-2	16	TRBD1	many	TRBJ2-3	TGTGCCAGCAGGGTCTGGACCGGGACAGGAGTAGATACGCAGTATTTT	CASRVWTGTGVDTQYF
TRBV7-2	17	TRBD2	many	TRBJ2-3	TGTGCCAGCAGCCCTTTTACTAGCGGGGGGTCCGCAGATACGCAGTATTTT	CASSPFTSGGSADTQYF
TRBV7-8	16	TRBD2	many	TRBJ2-5	TGTGCCAGCAGACAGAGGTGGCTAGCGGGATCAGAGACCCAGTACTTC	CASRQRWLAGSETQYF
TRBV7-9	20	TRBD2	few	TRBJ2-1	TGTGCCAGCAGCTCGAGGGAGAGCGGGAGGAACCCTAGCTCCTACAATGAGCAGTTCTTC	CASSSRESGRNPSSYNEQFF
TRBV20-1	14	TRBD2	many	TRBJ2-5	TGCAGTGCTAGGTATGGACTAGCGGGAGAGACCCAGTACTTC	CSARYGLAGETQYF
TRBV6-1	15	TRBD1	many	TRBJ2-7	TGTGCCAGCAGTACTCCCGACAGGGAGAAGGACGAGCAGTACTTC	CASSTPDREKDEQYF
TRBV20-1	16	-	many	TRBJ2-1	TGCAGTGCTAGAGATGCGGCTAGGGGGGGATACAATGAGCAGTTCTTC	CSARDAARGGYNEQFF
TRBV7-9	14	TRBD2	many	TRBJ2-7	TGTGCCAGCAGCCACTTCCGGGACTACTACGAGCAGTACTTC	CASSHFRDYYEQYF
TRBV5-1	13	-	many	TRBJ1-2	TGCGCCAGCAGCTATGACAGTTGGAGGGGCTACACCTTC	CASSYDSWRGYTF
TRBV3-1	18	TRBD2	many	TRBJ2-5	TGTGCCAGCAGCCAAGATCTAAGCGGGGGGGCCGGGGGAGAGACCCAGTACTTC	CASSQDLSGGAGGETQYF
TRBV19	16	-	few	TRBJ2-3	TGTGCCAGTACCCTAACCCCTAACAGGCAGGTTGATACGCAGTATTTT	CASTLTPNRQVDTQYF
TRBV3-1	16	-	-	TRBJ1-3	TGTGCCAGCAGCTGGACCGCGACAGTAAAGCCAAACACCATATATTTT	CASSWTATVKPNTIYF
TRBV28	15	-	-	TRBJ1-2	TGTGCCAGCAGTGTAGGGGCGAGGCCGCAGTATGGCTACACCTTC	CASSVGARPQYGYTF
TRBV12-3/TRBV12-4	15	TRBD2	many	TRBJ2-1	TGTGCCAGCAGTATTGGACTAGCGATTTACGGCGAGCAGTTCTTC	CASSIGLAIYGEQFF
TRBV10-3	15	TRBD2	many	TRBJ2-3	TGTGCCATCACACAGGCTAGCGGGAAACATGATACGCAGTATTTT	CAITQASGKHDTQYF
TRBV5-1	14	TRBD1	many	TRBJ1-6	TGCGCCAGCAGTTCACAGGGGGAAGGTTCACCCCTCCACTTT	CASSSQGEGSPLHF
TRBV13	16	TRBD2	many	TRBJ2-3	TGTGCCAGCAGCGTCGGGACTAGCGGGAACACAGATACGCAGTATTTT	CASSVGTSGNTDTQYF
TRBV6-1	15	-	many	TRBJ1-1	TGTGCCAGCAGTGAATACCACAGGGTAGACACTGAAGCTTTCTTT	CASSEYHRVDTEAFF
TRBV7-2	15	-	many	TRBJ2-1	TGTGCCAGCAGCTTAGAGTCCCGCTCCTACAATGAGCAGTTCTTC	CASSLESRSYNEQFF
TRBV6-1	15	-	many	TRBJ2-2	TGTGCCAGCAGCCGATTAAAAAGGACGACCGGGGAGCTGTTTTTT	CASSRLKRTTGELFF
TRBV30	13	TRBD1	many	TRBJ1-5	TGTGCCTGGGGGACAGAGAACAATCAGCCCCAGCATTTT	CAWGTENNQPQHF
TRBV5-1	11	TRBD1	many	TRBJ1-2	TGCGCCAGCAGCTTGGAGGGGGCTGAAACCTTC	CASSLEGAETF
TRBV7-9	17	TRBD2	many	TRBJ2-2	TGTGCCAGCAGCTTAGTGGCTAGCGGGACCAACACCGGGGAGCTGTTTTTT	CASSLVASGTNTGELFF
TRBV5-1	14	-	-	TRBJ1-6	TGCGCCAGCTACACAGGGATGGATAATTCACCCCTCCACTTT	CASYTGMDNSPLHF
TRBV7-9	18	TRBD1	-	TRBJ2-7	TGTGCCAGCAGCTTAGATGGGACAGGGCCCCACTCTTCCTACGAGCAGTACTTC	CASSLDGTGPHSSYEQYF
TRBV19	14	-	-	TRBJ1-5	TGTGCCAGTAGTCCCTGGACAGATCATCAGCCCCAGCATTTT	CASSPWTDHQPQHF
TRBV30	13	-	few	TRBJ2-7	TGTGCCTGGACCCCCCCCGGGGTTTGGGAGCAGTACTTC	CAWTPPGVWEQYF
TRBV7-9	12	TRBD2	-	TRBJ2-1	TGTGCCAGCAGCTATACTAGCGTGAGGCAGTTCTTC	CASSYTSVRQFF
TRBV2	15	-	-	TRBJ1-5	TGTGCCAGCAGTGAAGGGCAGGTGGGCAATCAGCCCCAGCATTTT	CASSEGQVGNQPQHF
TRBV4-2	15	TRBD1	few	TRBJ1-2	TGTGCCAGCAGCCAAGAGTCAGGGGGCTTGTATGGCTACACCTTC	CASSQESGGLYGYTF
TRBV28	16	TRBD2	-	TRBJ2-4	TGTGCCAGCAGTTATCCTCCGGGGGGGGCCCAAAACATTCAGTACTTC	CASSYPPGGAQNIQYF
TRBV7-8	13	-	many	TRBJ1-2	TGTGCCAGCAGCTTAGGACAGCGCTATGGCTACACCTTC	CASSLGQRYGYTF
TRBV6-1	15	TRBD2	-	TRBJ2-7	TGTGCCAGCAGGGGGGAGGCGGGGGTGGCCTACGAGCAGTACTTC	CASRGEAGVAYEQYF
TRBV27	12	-	-	TRBJ2-7	TGTGCCAGCAGTCAGTCTCGGTCCGAGCAGTACTTC	CASSQSRSEQYF
TRBV10-3	13	TRBD1	many	TRBJ2-5	TGTGCCATCAGACGGGACAGCCAAGAGACCCAGTACTTC	CAIRRDSQETQYF
TRBV6-1	17	TRBD1	-	TRBJ1-5	TGTGCCAGCAGTATGGGACAGGCCCCTTATAGCAATCAGCCCCAGCATTTT	CASSMGQAPYSNQPQHF
TRBV9	15	-	many	TRBJ1-1	TGTGCCAGCAGCCCAGACCCCAGGGTAGGCACTGAAGCTTTCTTT	CASSPDPRVGTEAFF
TRBV6-1	14	TRBD1	many	TRBJ2-7	TGTGCCAGCAGTGCGAGACAGGGATCCTACGAGCAGTACTTC	CASSARQGSYEQYF
TRBV29-1	11	-	-	TRBJ2-2	TGCAGCGTTGAAGGGACCGGGGAGCTGTTTTTT	CSVEGTGELFF
TRBV3-1	16	-	-	TRBJ2-3	TGTGCCAGCAGCCCCCCGACGGGAGCCGGCACAGATACGCAGTATTTT	CASSPPTGAGTDTQYF
TRBV7-9	13	-	-	TRBJ1-1	TGTGCCAGCAGCTCTGGCGGGGTCACTGAAGCTTTCTTT	CASSSGGVTEAFF
TRBV19	12	-	-	TRBJ1-2	TGTGCCTGTACAGCGAACCCCTATGGCTACACCTTC	CACTANPYGYTF
TRBV29-1	12	-	-	TRBJ2-7	TGCAGCGCTGAGGGGGACGGGTACGAGCAGTACTTC	CSAEGDGYEQYF
TRBV24-1	13	-	many	TRBJ1-1	TGTGCCACCAGGGAATGGGGTAACACTGAAGCTTTCTTT	CATREWGNTEAFF
TRBV24-1	13	-	many	TRBJ2-1	TGTGCCACCAGCGCCCGGAGTGCCCATGAGCAGTTCTTC	CATSARSAHEQFF